Below are 22 T cell receptor beta chains sequenced from a single sample in a study of shared clonotypes between healthy human individuals. TCRdb's copy holds only in-frame clones and misses some; the assay was immunoSEQ multiplex PCR. The sample gives over a million clones, about 77% of which show up once; about 1.5% is in the top ten. The specimen was memory CD4+ T cells sorted from blood. The sample's subset: CD45RA-negative fraction. Receptors were obtained from a man aged 18-30 years in good health.

The V call is TRBV7-3, the J call TRBJ2-3; D is perhaps TRBD1 (6 bases). The CDR3 extends over 14 amino acids. V was pared by 5 bases and J by 10 bases, with 19 bases between. Per the germline V gene, CDR1 is SGHTA and CDR2 is FQGTGA. CDR3 DNA sequence: TGTGCCAGCAGCCGCGCTTCAGGGGCTGGGGCGCAGTATTTT. Encoded protein: CASSRASGAGAQYF. Combining the CDR3 with reference TRBV7-3 and TRBJ2-3 gives the whole variable domain GAGVSQTPSNKVTEKGKYVELRCDPISGHTALYWYRQSLGQGPEFLIYFQGTGAADDSGLPNDRFFAVRPEGSVSTLKIQRTERGDSAVYLCASSRASGAGAQYFGPGTRLTVL.

Turning to this clone: A far larger clone is one nucleotide away, so this likely arose from a read error. The J gene is TRBJ2-1, the V gene TRBV5-6, with 10 bases identical to TRBD2. CDR1 and CDR2 from the germline V gene are SGHDT and YYEEEE. There are 14 residues in the CDR3. Germline trimming cut 0 bases from V and 6 bases from J; bases unmatched to any gene: 0. The CDR3 here is CASSLGLAGNEQFF. The CDR3 DNA follows: TGTGCCAGCAGCTTGGGACTAGCGGGCAATGAGCAGTTCTTC.

This chain links TRBV5-1 with TRBJ1-4, with TRBD1 matching 7 bases. The CDR3 sequence is 16 residues long. Germline V lookup: CDR1 SGHRS, CDR2 YFSETQ. Unmatched junction bases numbered 4, after V lost 2 bases and J lost 0 bases. This CDR3 reads CASSLITGATNEKLFF. CDR3 in DNA: TGCGCCAGCAGCTTAATCACAGGGGCAACTAATGAAAAACTGTTTTTT.

In nucleotides, the CDR3 is TGTGCCAGCAGTGATTCGGACTCTTCGTACGAGCAGTACTTC. Translating gives CASSDSDSSYEQYF. The gene calls are TRBV2 and TRBJ2-7; maybe TRBD2 (5 bases). The germline V gene has CDR1 SNHLY and CDR2 FYNNEI. The CDR3 covers 14 residues. The V gene lost 3 bases and the J gene lost 4 bases, with 13 bases spanning the gap.

The rearrangement joins TRBV7-6 to TRBJ2-3; TRBD2 agrees at 13 bases. V dropped 6 bases and J dropped 3; count of bases not matched to a gene: 6. This CDR3 contains 16 residues. Germline assignment: CDR1 SGHVS and CDR2 FNYEAQ. The CDR3 region is CASRRLAGGATDTQYF. The CDR3 nucleotides are TGTGCCAGCAGAAGACTAGCGGGGGGCGCTACAGATACGCAGTATTTT.

This clone was seen a handful of times. The V call is TRBV28, the J call TRBJ2-7; weak D call: TRBD1 (7 bases). CDR3 size: 14 residues. Trimming stripped 6 bases from V and 1 base from J, with 13 bases between. Germline lookup yields CDR1 MDHEN and CDR2 SYDVKM. In DNA form, the CDR3 reads TGTGCCAGCAGGCTGGGGGGACAGTCCTACGAGCAGTACTTC. This sequence encodes CASRLGGQSYEQYF.

V usage is TRBV7-2 and J usage is TRBJ2-7, with a tentative D call TRBD1 (6 bases). Germline-derived CDR1 and CDR2 are SGHTA and FQGNSA. The V end was cut by 5 bases, the J end by 1 base, with 9 bases between. The CDR3 contains 13 residues. CDR3 sequence: CASSGGYSYEQYF. The DNA for the CDR3 is TGTGCCAGCAGCGGGGGCTATTCCTACGAGCAGTACTTC.

This clone has a handful of counts. CDR3 sequence (DNA): TGTGCAATCGGACAGGGTTTGAGCACTGAAGCTTTCTTT. Translation: CAIGQGLSTEAFF. The chain couples TRBV2 to TRBJ1-1; TRBD1 matches at 8 bases. In germline, CDR1 is SNHLY, CDR2 FYNNEI. This CDR3 is built from 13 residues.

V and J are TRBV7-9 and TRBJ1-2, with TRBD1 identical over 7 bases. Germline V CDR1 and CDR2: SEHNR, FQNEAQ (reference sequence). V lost 5 bases and J lost 4; bases outside the gene matches: 13. The CDR3 length is 16 residues. CDR3 in amino acids: CASSPKSTGIPYGYTF. The CDR3 DNA follows: TGTGCCAGCAGCCCAAAGTCGACAGGGATACCCTATGGCTACACCTTC.

This clone was seen a handful of times. The genes are TRBV7-9 and TRBJ2-2, with D perhaps TRBD1 (6 bases). The V gene lost 7 bases and the J gene lost 1 base, with 10 bases spanning the gap. Germline V lookup: CDR1 SEHNR, CDR2 FQNEAQ (reference sequence). The CDR3 loop spans 14 amino acids. The chain's CDR3 is CASTTRGNTGELFF. CDR3 bases: TGTGCCAGCACCACCAGGGGGAACACCGGGGAGCTGTTTTTT. The complete variable domain, with remaining parts taken from reference TRBV7-9 and TRBJ2-2, reads DTGVSQNPRHKITKRGQNVTFRCDPISEHNRLYWYRQTLGQGPEFLTYFQNEAQLEKSRLLSDRFSAERPKGSFSTLEIQRTEQGDSAMYLCASTTRGNTGELFFGEGSRLTVL.

As regards this clone: Other nucleotide sequences from this sample produce the same CDR3. The gene calls are TRBV7-9 and TRBJ2-7; D assignment may be TRBD1 or TRBD2 (5 bases each). V was pared by 5 bases and J by 0 bases, with 11 bases between. The CDR3 spans 14 residues. CDR1 is SEHNR and CDR2 is FQNEAQ in the germline V gene (reference sequence). The CDR3 DNA follows: TGTGCCAGCAGCCCCCCCGGGGCCTCCTACGAGCAGTACTTC. Residues: CASSPPGASYEQYF.

CDR3 coding DNA: TGTGCCAGCAGCTTATTGGGCACCAACACCGGGGAGCTGTTTTTT. Its protein is CASSLLGTNTGELFF. The chain has TRBV7-2 and TRBJ2-2; no clear D. The length of the CDR3 is 15 residues. V was pared by 2 bases and J by 2 bases, with 9 bases between. Germline V CDR1 and CDR2: SGHTA, FQGNSA.

This clone was seen just once. The rearrangement links TRBV27 to TRBJ1-1, with D unclear. CDR1 MNHEY and CDR2 SMNVEV come from the germline V gene (reference sequence). Trimming left V 4 bases short and J 4 bases short, with 13 bases between. This CDR3 is 14 amino acids long. CDR3 sequence (DNA): TGTGCCAGCAGTTACGGCTTGTCAACCACTGAAGCTTTCTTT. It translates to CASSYGLSTTEAFF.

CDR3 nucleotide sequence: TGTGCCAGCAGCATCCTCCCCTCGGGCGGCGGAGGGAGAGGCTACACCTTC. Its protein is CASSILPSGGGGRGYTF. The chain links TRBV5-6 to TRBJ1-2, with no clear D. CDR3 length: 17 residues. Germline CDR1 and CDR2: SGHDT and YYEEEE. The V and J ends lost 4 bases and 8 bases respectively, with 27 bases between them.

This clone was picked up many times. The rearrangement links TRBV7-6 to TRBJ2-3, with 8 bases matching TRBD2. The germline gives CDR1 SGHVS, CDR2 FNYEAQ. Losses at the gene ends were 2 bases for V and 5 bases for J; bases not matched to a gene: 12. The CDR3 has 17 residues. DNA of the CDR3: TGTGCCAGCAGCTTACGGGGGGGCGGGAGGCTCGGAGATACGCAGTATTTT. It encodes CASSLRGGGRLGDTQYF.

The chain has TRBV6-5 and TRBJ2-1; either TRBD1 or TRBD2 may supply D (6 bases each). Germline V gene data show CDR1 as MNHEY and CDR2 as SVGAGI. V gave up 10 bases and J gave up 7 bases, with 20 bases separating them. This CDR3 spans 14 amino acids. The CDR3 here is CATAKGGAGNEQFF. CDR3 DNA sequence: TGTGCCACCGCGAAGGGGGGCGCGGGTAATGAGCAGTTCTTC.

On this clone: In the same sample, other DNA sequences code for this CDR3. The chain is built from TRBV11-2 and TRBJ1-2, with D possibly being TRBD1 (5 bases). The V gene lost 1 base and the J gene lost 4 bases, with 7 bases spanning the gap. Germline CDR1 and CDR2: SGHAT and FQNNGV. CDR3 length: 13 residues. Here the CDR3 reads CASSLAGSYGYTF. Here the CDR3 DNA reads TGTGCCAGCAGCTTAGCAGGGAGCTATGGCTACACCTTC.

CDR3 amino acids: CASSGIASTDTQYF. The CDR3 bases are TGCGCCAGCAGTGGAATAGCGAGCACAGATACGCAGTATTTT. The chain recombines TRBV10-1 with TRBJ2-3; possible D gene TRBD2, 5 bases. The germline V and J ends were trimmed by 4 bases and 0 bases, with 8 bases remaining between them. Germline values: CDR1 WNHNN, CDR2 SYGVQD (reference sequence). This CDR3 spans 14 amino acids.

This clone showed up many times. The chain couples TRBV28 to TRBJ1-1, with D possibly being TRBD1 (6 bases). Germline loops: CDR1 MDHEN, CDR2 SYDVKM. Trimming took 8 bases from V and 10 from J, leaving 14 bases between them. The CDR3 extends over 11 amino acids. The CDR3 DNA sequence: TGTGCCAGCTGGGGGGCCCGGAGAGCTTTCTTT. The encoded protein is CASWGARRAFF.

The chain links TRBV7-2 to TRBJ2-5; D unresolved. The CDR3 has 13 residues. Looked up from germline, CDR1 is SGHTA and CDR2 is FQGNSA. Trimming stripped 5 bases from V and 5 bases from J, with 12 bases between. CDR3 amino acids: CASSLPIRETQYF. As DNA, the CDR3 is TGTGCCAGCAGCCTCCCCATCAGGGAGACCCAGTACTTC.

This clone was observed a handful of times. This chain uses TRBV10-3 with TRBJ1-4; D unresolved. The germline CDR1 and CDR2 sequences are ENHRY and SYGVKD. With 5 bases removed from V and 0 bases from J, the gap between germline ends came to 7 bases. CDR3 length: 14 amino acids. For the CDR3, the DNA is TGTGCCATCAGTCCCGGGACAACTAATGAAAAACTGTTTTTT. This codes for CAISPGTTNEKLFF.

The chain is built from TRBV19 and TRBJ2-2, with 9 bases matching TRBD1. The germline gives CDR1 LNHDA, CDR2 SQIVND (reference sequence). This CDR3 is 15 amino acids long. After removal of 3 bases from V and 7 bases from J, the junction contained 6 bases not matched to a gene. CDR3 nucleotides: TGTGCCAGTAGTATGGCTGGGACAGGGTTCGGGGAGCTGTTTTTT. This codes for CASSMAGTGFGELFF.